This T cell receptor beta chain originates from a study of blood T cell repertoires in COVID-19. Across the whole study: In each case, the material was cDNA or gDNA derived from T cells, B-cell-depleted T cells, or PBMCs.

Per the original methods: Reference gene primer amplification gave estimated nucleated cell counts. Here immunoSEQ multiplex PCR was the method, and the copy in TCRdb shows in-frame clones only, minus some. The V and J calls and clone size are taken from that table; D and trimming were inferred from the DNA. The data contain around 170,000 clones, about 86% of them seen just once; the ten biggest clones take up 2.9%. This CDR3 region has 15 residues. The germline V gene encodes CDR1 GTSNPN and CDR2 SVGIG (reference sequence). This clone came up once. The chain carries TRBV30 and TRBJ2-2, with 7 bases aligning to TRBD1. Sequencing was carried out using peripheral blood. The sequence was collected from a woman under 40 with active or convalescent COVID-19. The CDR3 region has the DNA TGTGGGACAGGCCGACTCAATTTGAACACCGGGGAGCTGTTTTTT. Translated: CGTGRLNLNTGELFF.